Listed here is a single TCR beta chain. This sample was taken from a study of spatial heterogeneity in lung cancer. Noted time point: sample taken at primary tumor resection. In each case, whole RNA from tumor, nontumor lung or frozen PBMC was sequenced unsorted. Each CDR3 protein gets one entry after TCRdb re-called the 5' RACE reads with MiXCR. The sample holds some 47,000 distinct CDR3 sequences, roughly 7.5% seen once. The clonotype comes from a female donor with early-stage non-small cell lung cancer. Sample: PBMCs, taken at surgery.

The CDR3: CASSLDDSRYRNEQFF. The CDR3 DNA reads TGTGCCAGCAGTTTGGACGACAGTAGATACCGCAATGAGCAGTTCTTC. This chain connects TRBV6-5 to TRBJ2-1, with a tentative D call TRBD1 (5 bases). V lost 4 bases and J 6 bases, leaving 19 bases between the germline ends. Looked up from germline, CDR1 is MNHEY and CDR2 is SVGAGI. The CDR3 consists of 16 residues.